This T cell receptor beta chain was sequenced for a study of neurological immune-mediated disorders. Study conclusions and caveats: Subjects shared no identical expanded-clone CDR3 amino acid sequences, suggesting private TCR-beta repertoires in all groups.

CDR1 is ENHRY and CDR2 is SYGVKD in the germline V gene. With 6 bases clipped from V and 4 bases from J, the junction kept 5 bases outside the gene matches. This CDR3 has 14 residues. 5'RACE with 10-nucleotide random UMIs generated the cDNA. Via MiXCR, TCRdb re-called the 5' RACE reads, giving one row per CDR3 protein. The sample includes 40,000 to 60,000 distinct CDR3 sequences, 10% to 15% of them seen just once. Ten or more counts support this clonotype. Its antigen is unknown. Described time point: longitudinal time-point 2. The unsorted libraries were generated from a total of 2 million PBMCs, which had been stored in RNAlater at -80 C.

The rearrangement links TRBV10-3 to TRBJ2-7, with 11 bases lining up with TRBD2. The sequencing sample was made of PBMCs. The receptor was derived from a male donor with HTLV-1-associated myelopathy (HAM/TSP). The CDR3 spells CAISGGLAEYEQYF. In DNA form, the CDR3 reads TGTGCCATCAGCGGGGGACTAGCGGAATACGAGCAGTACTTC.